Sequencing of this T cell receptor (beta chain) was carried out in a study of CD8 T cells in ankylosing spondylitis. Notes on the study in general: Characteristic of ankylosing spondylitis blood, it appeared, was a TCR beta motif comprising several highly homologous variants.

Libraries of TCR beta came from quantitative 5'-RACE with molecular barcodes. TCRdb redid the calling of the 5' RACE reads with MiXCR, one entry per CDR3 protein. The sample carries about 130,000 distinct CDR3 sequences, roughly an eighth recorded once. This clonotype has a count of ten or more. Its specificity is not known. V was trimmed by 7 bases and J by 4 bases, leaving 16 bases between them. CDR1 SGHTA and CDR2 FQGNSA come from the germline V gene. The CDR3 is 14 amino acids. The chain joins TRBV7-2 to TRBJ1-1; D gene unclear. The TCR sequence derives from a female donor with ankylosing spondylitis or in good health (not recorded which). Sequencing was performed on blood, either unsorted or a sorted T cell fraction (not recorded which). The CDR3 nucleotides read TGTGCCAGCACCCTCGGCGCCGGGCTCACTGAAGCTTTCTTT. This codes for CASTLGAGLTEAFF. Based on the CDR3 plus reference TRBV7-2 and TRBJ1-1, the full variable domain is GAGVSQSPSNKVTEKGKDVELRCDPISGHTALYWYRQSLGQGLEFLIYFQGNSAPDKSGLPSDRFSAERTGGSVSTLTIQRTQQEDSAVYLCASTLGAGLTEAFFGQGTRLTVV.